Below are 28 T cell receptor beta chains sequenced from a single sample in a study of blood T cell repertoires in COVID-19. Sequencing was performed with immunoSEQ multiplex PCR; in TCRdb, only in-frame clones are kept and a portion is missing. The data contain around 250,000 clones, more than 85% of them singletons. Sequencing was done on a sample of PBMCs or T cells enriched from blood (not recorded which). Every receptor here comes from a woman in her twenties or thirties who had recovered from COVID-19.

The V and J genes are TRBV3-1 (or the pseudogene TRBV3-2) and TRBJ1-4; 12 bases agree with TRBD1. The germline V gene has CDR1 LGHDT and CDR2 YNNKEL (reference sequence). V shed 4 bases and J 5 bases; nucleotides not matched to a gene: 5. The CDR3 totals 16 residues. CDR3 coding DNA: TGTGCCAGCAGCCGGGGACAGGGGGCGCGCAATGAAAAACTGTTTTTT. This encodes CASSRGQGARNEKLFF.

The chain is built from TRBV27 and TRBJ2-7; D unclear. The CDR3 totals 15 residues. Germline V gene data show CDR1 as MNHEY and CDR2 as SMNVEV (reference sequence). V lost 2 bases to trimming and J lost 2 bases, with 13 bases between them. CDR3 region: CASSLRSVTTYEQYF. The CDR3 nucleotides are TGTGCCAGCAGTTTAAGATCGGTAACCACCTACGAGCAGTACTTC.

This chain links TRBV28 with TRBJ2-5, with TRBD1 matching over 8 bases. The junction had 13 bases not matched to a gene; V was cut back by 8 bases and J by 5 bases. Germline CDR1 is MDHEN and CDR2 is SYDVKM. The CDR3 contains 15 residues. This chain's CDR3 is CASVPGTGSGETQYF. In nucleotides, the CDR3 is TGTGCCAGCGTCCCGGGGACAGGATCAGGGGAGACCCAGTACTTC.

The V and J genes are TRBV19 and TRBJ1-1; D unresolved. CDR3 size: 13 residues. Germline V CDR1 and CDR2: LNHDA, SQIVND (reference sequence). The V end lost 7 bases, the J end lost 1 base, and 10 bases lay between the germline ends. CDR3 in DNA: TGTGCCAGTATCCTCGGTGCGAACACTGAAGCTTTCTTT. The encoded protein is CASILGANTEAFF.

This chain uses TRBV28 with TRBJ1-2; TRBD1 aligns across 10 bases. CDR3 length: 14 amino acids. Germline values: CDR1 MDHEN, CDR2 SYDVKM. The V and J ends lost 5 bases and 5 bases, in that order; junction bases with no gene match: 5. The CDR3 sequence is CASSRDRGPYGYTF. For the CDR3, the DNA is TGTGCCAGCAGTCGGGACAGGGGACCTTATGGCTACACCTTC.

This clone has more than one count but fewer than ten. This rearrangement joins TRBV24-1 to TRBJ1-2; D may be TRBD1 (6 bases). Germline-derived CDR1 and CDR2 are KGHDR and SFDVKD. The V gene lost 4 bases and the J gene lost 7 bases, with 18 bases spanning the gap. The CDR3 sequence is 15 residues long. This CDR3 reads CATSDPSRGTGGYTF. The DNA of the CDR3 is TGTGCCACCAGTGACCCCTCCAGGGGCACGGGTGGCTACACCTTC.

The CDR3: CASSIQGVTDTQYF. The DNA for the CDR3 is TGTGCCAGTAGTATCCAGGGGGTCACAGATACGCAGTATTTT. The chain is built from TRBV19 and TRBJ2-3, with 7 bases fitting TRBD1. Germline V gene data show CDR1 as LNHDA and CDR2 as SQIVND (reference sequence). There are 14 residues in the CDR3. Losses at the gene ends were 3 bases for V and 2 bases for J; bases not matched to a gene: 2.

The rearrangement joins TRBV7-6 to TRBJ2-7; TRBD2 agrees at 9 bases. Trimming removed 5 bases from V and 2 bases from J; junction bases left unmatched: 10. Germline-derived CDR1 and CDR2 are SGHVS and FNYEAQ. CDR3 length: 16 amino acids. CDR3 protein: CASSDPFSGSAYEQYF. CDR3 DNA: TGTGCCAGCAGCGATCCCTTTAGCGGGAGCGCCTACGAGCAGTACTTC.

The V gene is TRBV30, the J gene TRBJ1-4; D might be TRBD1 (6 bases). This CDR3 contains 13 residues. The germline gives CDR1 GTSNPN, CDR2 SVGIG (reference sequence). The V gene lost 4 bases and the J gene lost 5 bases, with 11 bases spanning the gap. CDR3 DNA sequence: TGTGCCTGGAAGACAGGCTCGAATGAAAAACTGTTTTTT. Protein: CAWKTGSNEKLFF.

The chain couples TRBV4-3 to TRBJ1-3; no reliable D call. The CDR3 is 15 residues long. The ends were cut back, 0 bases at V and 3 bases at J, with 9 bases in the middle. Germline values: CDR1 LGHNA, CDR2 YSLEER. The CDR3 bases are TGCGCCAGCAGCCAAGATCTCTCAGATGGAAACACCATATATTTT. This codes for CASSQDLSDGNTIYF.

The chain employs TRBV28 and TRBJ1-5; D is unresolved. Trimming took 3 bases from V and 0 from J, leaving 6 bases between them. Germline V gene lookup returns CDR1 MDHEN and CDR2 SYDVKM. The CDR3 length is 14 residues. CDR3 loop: CASSFVPSNQPQHF. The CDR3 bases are TGTGCCAGCAGTTTCGTTCCTAGCAATCAGCCCCAGCATTTT. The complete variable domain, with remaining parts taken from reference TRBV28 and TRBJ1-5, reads DVKVTQSSRYLVKRTGEKVFLECVQDMDHENMFWYRQDPGLGLRLIYFSYDVKMKEKGDIPEGYSVSREKKERFSLILESASTNQTSMYLCASSFVPSNQPQHFGDGTRLSIL.

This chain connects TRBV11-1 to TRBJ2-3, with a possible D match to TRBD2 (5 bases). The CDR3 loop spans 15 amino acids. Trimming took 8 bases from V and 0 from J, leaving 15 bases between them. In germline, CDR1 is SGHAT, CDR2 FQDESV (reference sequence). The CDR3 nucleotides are TGTGCCAGCCGACGCACAGACTACAGCACAGATACGCAGTATTTT. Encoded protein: CASRRTDYSTDTQYF. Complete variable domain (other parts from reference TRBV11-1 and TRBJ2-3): EAEVAQSPRYKITEKSQAVAFWCDPISGHATLYWYRQILGQGPELLVQFQDESVVDDSQLPKDRFSAERLKGVDSTLKIQPAELGDSAMYLCASRRTDYSTDTQYFGPGTRLTVL.

CDR3: CASRDRGRSNEKLFF. CDR3 DNA sequence: TGTGCCAGCAGGGACAGGGGGCGATCTAATGAAAAACTGTTTTTT. The V gene is TRBV2, the J gene TRBJ1-4; 11 nucleotides line up with TRBD1. CDR1 SNHLY and CDR2 FYNNEI come from the germline V gene. The CDR3 has 15 amino acids. V lost 6 bases and J lost 3; bases outside the gene matches: 3.

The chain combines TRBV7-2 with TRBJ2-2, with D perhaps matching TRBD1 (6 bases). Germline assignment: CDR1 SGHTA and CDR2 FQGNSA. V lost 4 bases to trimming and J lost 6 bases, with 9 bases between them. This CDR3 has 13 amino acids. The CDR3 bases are TGTGCCAGCAGCTCACAGGGTGCCGGGGAGCTGTTTTTT. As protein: CASSSQGAGELFF.

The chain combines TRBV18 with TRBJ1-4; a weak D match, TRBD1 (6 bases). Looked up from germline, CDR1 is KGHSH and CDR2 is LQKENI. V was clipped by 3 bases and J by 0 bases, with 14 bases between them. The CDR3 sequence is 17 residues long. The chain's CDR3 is CASSPGGGISTNEKLFF. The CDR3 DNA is TGTGCCAGCTCACCTGGGGGCGGCATATCAACTAATGAAAAACTGTTTTTT.

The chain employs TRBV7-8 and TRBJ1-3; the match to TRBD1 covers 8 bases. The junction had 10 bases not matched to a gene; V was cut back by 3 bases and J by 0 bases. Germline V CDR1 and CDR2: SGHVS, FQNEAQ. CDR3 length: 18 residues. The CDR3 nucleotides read TGTGCCAGCAGCTTGGCATCAGGGGGCGTAGGCTCTGGAAACACCATATATTTT. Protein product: CASSLASGGVGSGNTIYF.

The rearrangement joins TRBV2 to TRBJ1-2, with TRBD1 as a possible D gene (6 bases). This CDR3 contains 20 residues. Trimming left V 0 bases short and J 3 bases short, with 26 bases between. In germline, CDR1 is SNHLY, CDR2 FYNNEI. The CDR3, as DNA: TGTGCCAGCAGTGAAGCAATCGGCTGGGGCAGGGGACGAATCCACTATGGCTACACCTTC. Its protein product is CASSEAIGWGRGRIHYGYTF.

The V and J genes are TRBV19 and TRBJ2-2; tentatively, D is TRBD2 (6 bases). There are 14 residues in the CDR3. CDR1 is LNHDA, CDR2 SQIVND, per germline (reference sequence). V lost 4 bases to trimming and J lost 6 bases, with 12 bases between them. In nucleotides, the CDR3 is TGTGCCAGTAGTAGGAGGGAAGGGTCCGGGGAGCTGTTTTTT. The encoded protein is CASSRREGSGELFF.

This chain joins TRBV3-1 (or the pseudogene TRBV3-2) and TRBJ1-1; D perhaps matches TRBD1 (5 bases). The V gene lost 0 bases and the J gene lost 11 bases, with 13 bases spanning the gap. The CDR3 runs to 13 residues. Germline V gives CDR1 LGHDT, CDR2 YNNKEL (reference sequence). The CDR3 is CASSQDGRGRAFF. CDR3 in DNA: TGTGCCAGCAGCCAAGATGGGAGGGGAAGGGCTTTCTTT.

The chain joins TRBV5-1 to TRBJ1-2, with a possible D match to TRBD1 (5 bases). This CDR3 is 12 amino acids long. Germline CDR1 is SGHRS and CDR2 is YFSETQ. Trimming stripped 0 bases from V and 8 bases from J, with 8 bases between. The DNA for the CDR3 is TGCGCCAGCAGCTTGGAAAGGGGAGGCTACACCTTC. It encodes CASSLERGGYTF.

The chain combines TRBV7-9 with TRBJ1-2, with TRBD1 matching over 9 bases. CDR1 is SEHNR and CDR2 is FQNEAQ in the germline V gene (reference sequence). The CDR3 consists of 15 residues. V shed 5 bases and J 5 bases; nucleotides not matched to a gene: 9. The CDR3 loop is CASSPRTGVQYGYTF. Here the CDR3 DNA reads TGTGCCAGCAGCCCTCGGACAGGGGTACAGTATGGCTACACCTTC.

The CDR3 DNA reads TGTGCCAGCAGCTTACTGGCAGTTAGACGGGATGAGCAGTTCTTC. The encoded protein is CASSLLAVRRDEQFF. The V gene is TRBV7-6, the J gene TRBJ2-1; D is undetermined. There are 15 residues in the CDR3. From germline, CDR1 is SGHVS and CDR2 FNYEAQ. The germline V and J ends were trimmed by 2 bases and 8 bases, with 16 bases remaining between them.

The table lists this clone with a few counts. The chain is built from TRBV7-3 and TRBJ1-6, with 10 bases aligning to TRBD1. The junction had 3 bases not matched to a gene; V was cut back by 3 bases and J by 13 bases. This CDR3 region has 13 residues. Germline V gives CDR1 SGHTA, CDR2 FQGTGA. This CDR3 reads CASSFGTGAPLHF. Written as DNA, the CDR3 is TGTGCCAGCAGCTTTGGGACAGGGGCCCCCCTCCACTTT. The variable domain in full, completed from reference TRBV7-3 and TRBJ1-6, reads GAGVSQTPSNKVTEKGKYVELRCDPISGHTALYWYRQSLGQGPEFLIYFQGTGAADDSGLPNDRFFAVRPEGSVSTLKIQRTERGDSAVYLCASSFGTGAPLHFGNGTRLTVT.

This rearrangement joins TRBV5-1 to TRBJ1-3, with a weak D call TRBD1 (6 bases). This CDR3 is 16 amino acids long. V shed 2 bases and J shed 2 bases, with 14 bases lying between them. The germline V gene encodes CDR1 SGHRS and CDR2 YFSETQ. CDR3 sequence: CASSLPGDLAGNTIYF. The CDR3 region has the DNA TGCGCCAGCAGCTTACCAGGGGATCTTGCTGGAAACACCATATATTTT.

CDR3 sequence reads: CASSSARGMMYTEAFF. The CDR3 DNA sequence: TGTGCCAGCAGCTCCGCCAGGGGTATGATGTACACTGAAGCTTTCTTT. This sequence joins TRBV5-4 and TRBJ1-1, with D perhaps TRBD1 (6 bases). Germline loops: CDR1 SGHNT, CDR2 YYREEE (reference sequence). The CDR3 length is 16 residues. V shed 3 bases and J shed 3 bases, with 18 bases lying between them. Looking up the rest from reference TRBV5-4 and TRBJ1-1 gives the full variable domain: ETGVTQSPTHLIKTRGQQVTLRCSSQSGHNTVSWYQQALGQGPQFIFQYYREEENGRGNFPPRFSGLQFPNYSSELNVNALELDDSALYLCASSSARGMMYTEAFFGQGTRLTVV.

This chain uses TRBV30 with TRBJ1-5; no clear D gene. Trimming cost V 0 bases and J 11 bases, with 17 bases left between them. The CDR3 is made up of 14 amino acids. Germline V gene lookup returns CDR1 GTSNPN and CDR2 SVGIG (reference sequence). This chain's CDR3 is CAWSVPPQRSAQHF. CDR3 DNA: TGTGCCTGGAGTGTACCCCCCCAAAGATCGGCCCAGCATTTT.

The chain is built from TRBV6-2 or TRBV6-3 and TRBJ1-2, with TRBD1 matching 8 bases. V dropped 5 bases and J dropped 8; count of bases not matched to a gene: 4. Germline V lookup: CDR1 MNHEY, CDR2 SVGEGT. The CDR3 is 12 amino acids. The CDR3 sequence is CASSTTGVGYTF. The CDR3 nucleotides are TGTGCCAGCAGTACGACAGGGGTGGGCTACACCTTC.

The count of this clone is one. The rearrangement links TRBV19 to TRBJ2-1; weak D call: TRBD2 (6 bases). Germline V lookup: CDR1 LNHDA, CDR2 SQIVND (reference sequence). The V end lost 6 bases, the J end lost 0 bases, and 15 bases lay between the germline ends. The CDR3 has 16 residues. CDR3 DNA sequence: TGTGCCAGTAGCAGAACTAGCTTGAACTCCTACAATGAGCAGTTCTTC. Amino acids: CASSRTSLNSYNEQFF.